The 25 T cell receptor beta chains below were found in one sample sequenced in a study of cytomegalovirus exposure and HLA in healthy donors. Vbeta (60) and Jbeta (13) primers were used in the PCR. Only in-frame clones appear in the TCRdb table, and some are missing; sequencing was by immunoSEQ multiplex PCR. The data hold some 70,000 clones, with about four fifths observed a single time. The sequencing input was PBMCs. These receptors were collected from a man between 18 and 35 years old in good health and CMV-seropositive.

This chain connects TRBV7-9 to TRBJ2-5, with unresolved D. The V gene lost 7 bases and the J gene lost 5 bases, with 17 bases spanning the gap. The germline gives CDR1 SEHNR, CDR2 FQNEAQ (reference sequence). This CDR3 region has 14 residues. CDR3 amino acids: CASTPDTLGETQYF. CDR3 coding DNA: TGTGCCAGCACTCCCGACACTCTTGGGGAGACCCAGTACTTC.

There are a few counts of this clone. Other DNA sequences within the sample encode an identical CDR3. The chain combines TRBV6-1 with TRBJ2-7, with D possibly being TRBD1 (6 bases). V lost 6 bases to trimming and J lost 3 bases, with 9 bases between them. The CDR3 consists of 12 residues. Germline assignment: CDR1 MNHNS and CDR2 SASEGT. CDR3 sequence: CASSSDSYEQYF. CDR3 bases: TGTGCCAGCAGCTCGGACAGCTACGAGCAGTACTTC.

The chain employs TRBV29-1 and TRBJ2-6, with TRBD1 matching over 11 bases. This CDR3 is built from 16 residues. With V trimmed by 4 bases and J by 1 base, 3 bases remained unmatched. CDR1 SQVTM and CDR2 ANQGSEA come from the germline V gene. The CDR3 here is CSVGDRGVSGANVLTF. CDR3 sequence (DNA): TGCAGCGTTGGGGACAGGGGGGTGTCTGGGGCCAACGTCCTGACTTTC.

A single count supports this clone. The CDR3 loop reads CACWDGGGYTF. CDR3 DNA sequence: TGTGCCTGTTGGGACGGGGGGGGCTACACCTTC. This sequence joins TRBV30 and TRBJ1-2, with D possibly matching TRBD1 (5 bases). CDR1 and CDR2 from the germline V gene are GTSNPN and SVGIG (reference sequence). With 6 bases removed from V and 8 bases from J, the gap between germline ends came to 13 bases. The CDR3 has 11 residues.

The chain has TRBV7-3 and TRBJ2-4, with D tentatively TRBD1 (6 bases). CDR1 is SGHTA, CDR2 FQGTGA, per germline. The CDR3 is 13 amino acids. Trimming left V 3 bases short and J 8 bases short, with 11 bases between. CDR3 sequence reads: CASSLARGDIQYF. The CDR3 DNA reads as TGTGCCAGCAGCTTGGCCAGGGGCGACATTCAGTACTTC. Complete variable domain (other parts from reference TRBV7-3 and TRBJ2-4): GAGVSQTPSNKVTEKGKYVELRCDPISGHTALYWYRQSLGQGPEFLIYFQGTGAADDSGLPNDRFFAVRPEGSVSTLKIQRTERGDSAVYLCASSLARGDIQYFGAGTRLSVL.

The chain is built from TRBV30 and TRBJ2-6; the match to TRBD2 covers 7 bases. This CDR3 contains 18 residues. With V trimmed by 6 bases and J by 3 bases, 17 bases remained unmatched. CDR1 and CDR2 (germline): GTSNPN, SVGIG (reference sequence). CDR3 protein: CACPWEGPGDYGANVLTF. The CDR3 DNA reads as TGTGCCTGTCCCTGGGAGGGGCCCGGAGACTATGGGGCCAACGTCCTGACTTTC.

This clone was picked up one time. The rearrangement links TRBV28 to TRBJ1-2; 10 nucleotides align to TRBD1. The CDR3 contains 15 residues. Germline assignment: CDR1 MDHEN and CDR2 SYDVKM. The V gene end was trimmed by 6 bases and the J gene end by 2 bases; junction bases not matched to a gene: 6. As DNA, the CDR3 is TGTGCCAGCAGCTCGCCGGGACAGGGGAACTATGGCTACACCTTC. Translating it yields CASSSPGQGNYGYTF.

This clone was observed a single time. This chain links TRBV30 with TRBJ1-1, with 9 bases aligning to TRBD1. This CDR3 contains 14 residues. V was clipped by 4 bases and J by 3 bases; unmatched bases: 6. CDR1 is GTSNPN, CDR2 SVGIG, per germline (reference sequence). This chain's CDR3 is CAWKIRDRDTEAFF. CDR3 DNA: TGTGCCTGGAAGATCCGGGACAGGGACACTGAAGCTTTCTTT.

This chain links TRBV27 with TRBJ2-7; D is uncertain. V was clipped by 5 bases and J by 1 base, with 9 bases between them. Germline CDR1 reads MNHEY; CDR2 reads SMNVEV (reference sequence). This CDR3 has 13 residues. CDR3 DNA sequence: TGTGCCAGCAGTAAACGGGTTTCCTACGAGCAGTACTTC. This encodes CASSKRVSYEQYF.

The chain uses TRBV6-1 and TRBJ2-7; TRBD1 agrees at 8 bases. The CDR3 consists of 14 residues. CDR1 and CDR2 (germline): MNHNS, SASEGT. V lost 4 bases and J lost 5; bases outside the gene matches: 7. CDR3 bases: TGTGCCAGCAGTGCAGGACAGGGTGTGAACGAGCAGTACTTC. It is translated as CASSAGQGVNEQYF.

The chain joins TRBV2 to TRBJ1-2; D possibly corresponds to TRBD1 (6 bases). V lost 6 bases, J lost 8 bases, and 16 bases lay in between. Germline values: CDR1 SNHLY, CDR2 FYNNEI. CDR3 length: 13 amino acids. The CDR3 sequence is CASSGTGFEGYTF. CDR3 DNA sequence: TGTGCCAGCAGCGGTACAGGGTTTGAGGGCTACACCTTC. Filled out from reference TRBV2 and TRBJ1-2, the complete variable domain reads EPEVTQTPSHQVTQMGQEVILRCVPISNHLYFYWYRQILGQKVEFLVSFYNNEISEKSEIFDDQFSVERPDGSNFTLKIRSTKLEDSAMYFCASSGTGFEGYTFGSGTRLTVV.

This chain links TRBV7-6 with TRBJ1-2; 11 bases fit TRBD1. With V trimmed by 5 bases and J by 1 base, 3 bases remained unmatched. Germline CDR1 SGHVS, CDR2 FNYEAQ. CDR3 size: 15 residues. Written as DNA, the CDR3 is TGTGCCAGCAGCCCGGGACAGGGGGGTAACTATGGCTACACCTTC. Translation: CASSPGQGGNYGYTF.

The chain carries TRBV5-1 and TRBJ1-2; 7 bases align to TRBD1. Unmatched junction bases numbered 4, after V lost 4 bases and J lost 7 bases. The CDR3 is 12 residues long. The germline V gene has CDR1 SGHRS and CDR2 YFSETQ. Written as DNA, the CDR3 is TGCGCCAGCAGCGTCACAGGGGTTGGCTACACCTTC. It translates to CASSVTGVGYTF.

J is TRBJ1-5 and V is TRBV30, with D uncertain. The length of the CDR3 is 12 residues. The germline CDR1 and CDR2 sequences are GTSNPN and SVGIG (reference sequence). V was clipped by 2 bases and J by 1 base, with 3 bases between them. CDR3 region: CAWSQSNQPQHF. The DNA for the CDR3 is TGTGCCTGGAGTCAAAGCAATCAGCCCCAGCATTTT.

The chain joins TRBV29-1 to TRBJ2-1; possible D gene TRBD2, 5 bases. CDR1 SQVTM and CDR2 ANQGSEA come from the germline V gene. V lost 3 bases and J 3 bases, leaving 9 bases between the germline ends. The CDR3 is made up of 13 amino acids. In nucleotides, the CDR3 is TGCAGCGTTGAGAGGGTAGACTACAATGAGCAGTTCTTC. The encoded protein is CSVERVDYNEQFF.

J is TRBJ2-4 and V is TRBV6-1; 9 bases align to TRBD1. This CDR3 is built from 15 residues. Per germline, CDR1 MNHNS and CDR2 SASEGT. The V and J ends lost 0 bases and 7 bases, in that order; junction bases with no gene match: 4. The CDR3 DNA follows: TGTGCCAGCAGTGAAGCCGGGACAGGGCGGAACATTCAGTACTTC. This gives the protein CASSEAGTGRNIQYF.

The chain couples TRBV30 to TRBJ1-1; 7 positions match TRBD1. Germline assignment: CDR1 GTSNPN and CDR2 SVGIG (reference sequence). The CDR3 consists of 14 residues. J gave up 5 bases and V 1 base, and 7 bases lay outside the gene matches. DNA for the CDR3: TGTGCCTGGAGTGGACAGGGAGGCGGTACTGAAGCTTTCTTT. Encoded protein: CAWSGQGGGTEAFF.

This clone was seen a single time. CDR3 loop: CASGTGSYEQYF. DNA of the CDR3: TGTGCCAGCGGGACAGGGAGTTACGAGCAGTACTTC. The chain has TRBV28 and TRBJ2-7, with 9 bases fitting TRBD1. The CDR3 loop spans 12 amino acids. Germline assignment: CDR1 MDHEN and CDR2 SYDVKM. The trim removed 8 bases at V and 4 bases at J, leaving 3 bases unmatched.

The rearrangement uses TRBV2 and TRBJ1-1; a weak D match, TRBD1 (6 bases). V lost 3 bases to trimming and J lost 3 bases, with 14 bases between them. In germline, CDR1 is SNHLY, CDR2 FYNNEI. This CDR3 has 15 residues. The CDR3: CASSDLGASDTEAFF. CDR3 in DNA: TGTGCCAGCAGTGATCTGGGGGCCTCGGACACTGAAGCTTTCTTT.

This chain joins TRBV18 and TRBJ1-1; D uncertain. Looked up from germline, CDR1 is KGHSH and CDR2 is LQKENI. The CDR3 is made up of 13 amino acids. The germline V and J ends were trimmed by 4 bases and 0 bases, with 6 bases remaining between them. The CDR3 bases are TGTGCCAGCTCACAATCAGTGAACACTGAAGCTTTCTTT. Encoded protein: CASSQSVNTEAFF.

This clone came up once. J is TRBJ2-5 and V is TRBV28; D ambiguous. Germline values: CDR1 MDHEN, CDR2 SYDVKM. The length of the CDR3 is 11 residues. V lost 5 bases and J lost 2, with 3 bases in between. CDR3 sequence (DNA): TGTGCCAGCAGTCCTCAAGAGACCCAGTACTTC. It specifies CASSPQETQYF.

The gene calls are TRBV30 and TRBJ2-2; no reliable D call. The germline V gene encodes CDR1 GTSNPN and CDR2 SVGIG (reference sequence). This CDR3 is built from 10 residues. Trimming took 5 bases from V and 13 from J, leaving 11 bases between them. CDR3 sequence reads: CAWADRRLFF. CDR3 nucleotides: TGTGCCTGGGCCGATAGGAGGCTGTTTTTT.

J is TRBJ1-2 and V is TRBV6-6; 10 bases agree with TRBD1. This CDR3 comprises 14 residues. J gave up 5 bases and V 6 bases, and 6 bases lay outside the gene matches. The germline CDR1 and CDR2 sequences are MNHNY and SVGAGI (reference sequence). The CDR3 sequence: CASRPGGQGYGYTF. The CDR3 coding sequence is TGTGCCAGCAGACCGGGGGGACAGGGGTATGGCTACACCTTC.

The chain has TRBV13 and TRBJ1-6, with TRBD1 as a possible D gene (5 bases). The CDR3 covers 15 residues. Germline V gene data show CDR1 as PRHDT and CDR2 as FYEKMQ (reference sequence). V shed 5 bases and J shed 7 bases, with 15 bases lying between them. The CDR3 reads CASSPGGRLNSPLHF. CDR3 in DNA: TGTGCCAGCAGCCCCGGGGGACGCCTGAATTCACCCCTCCACTTT.

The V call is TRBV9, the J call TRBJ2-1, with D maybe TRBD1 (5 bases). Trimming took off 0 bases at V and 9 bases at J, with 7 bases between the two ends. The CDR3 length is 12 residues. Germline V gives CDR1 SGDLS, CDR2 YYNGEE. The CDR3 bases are TGTGCCAGCAGCGTAGCTACAGGTGAGCAGTTCTTC. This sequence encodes CASSVATGEQFF.